This T cell receptor beta chain was captured in a study of T cells in Graves' hyperthyroidism and ophthalmopathy. There are many counts of this clonotype. The antigen remains unidentified. Study conclusions and caveats: Separation of ophthalmopathy from stable hyperthyroidism was achieved by a 13 V-J model.

From roughly 10 ml of fresh peripheral blood, PBMCs were isolated. The TCR beta CDR3 regions underwent amplification using RNA transcripts as the source. HTBI primers were used for first-round RT-PCR of the TCR CDR3. TCRdb redid the calling of the multiplex PCR reads with MiXCR, one entry per CDR3 protein. The table has about 590,000 distinct CDR3 sequences, less than 20% seen once; the top ten hold under 8%. Trimming took off 4 bases at V and 7 bases at J, with 7 bases between the two ends. The CDR3 is 12 amino acids. Germline lookup yields CDR1 LGHDT and CDR2 YNNKEL (reference sequence). The clonotype comes from a woman in her 30s with Graves' hyperthyroidism. The rearrangement uses TRBV3-1 and TRBJ2-2; D call uncertain. What was sequenced was blood. CDR3 sequence: CASSPQVGELFF. DNA for the CDR3: TGTGCCAGCAGCCCCCAGGTCGGGGAGCTGTTTTTT.